Below are 23 T cell receptor beta chains sequenced from a single sample in a study of cytomegalovirus exposure and HLA in healthy donors. The study ran its PCR with 60 Vbeta and 13 Jbeta primers. Data came from immunoSEQ multiplex PCR; TCRdb stores just in-frame clones and leaves some out. The sample has 100,000 to 140,000 clones, roughly 80% seen once. Sequencing input: PBMCs. The receptors originated from a man aged 25-45 years in good health and CMV-seronegative.

The V gene is TRBV30, the J gene TRBJ1-6; possible D gene TRBD1, 6 bases. The ends were cut back, 8 bases at V and 13 bases at J, with 18 bases in the middle. The CDR3 is 12 amino acids. Germline V gene lookup returns CDR1 GTSNPN and CDR2 SVGIG (reference sequence). CDR3 protein: CALATGGSPLHF. The CDR3 DNA reads TGTGCCCTTGCGACAGGAGGTTCCCCCCTCCACTTT.

The rearrangement links TRBV14 to TRBJ2-7, with D perhaps TRBD1 (5 bases). CDR3 size: 15 residues. V dropped 0 bases and J dropped 4 bases, with 13 bases sitting between them. Germline V gene lookup returns CDR1 SGHDN and CDR2 FVKESK. The CDR3, as DNA: TGTGCCAGCAGCCAAGATTCAGGGTCTCGGTACGAGCAGTACTTC. Its protein is CASSQDSGSRYEQYF. The full variable domain, completed using reference TRBV14 and TRBJ2-7, is EAGVTQFPSHSVIEKGQTVTLRCDPISGHDNLYWYRRVMGKEIKFLLHFVKESKQDESGMPNNRFLAERTGGTYSTLKVQPAELEDSGVYFCASSQDSGSRYEQYFGPGTRLTVT.

The chain employs TRBV10-1 and TRBJ2-2, with a weak D call TRBD1 (8 bases). This CDR3 region has 14 residues. Trimming shortened V by 8 bases and J by 3 bases, and 13 bases separated the two germline ends. From germline, CDR1 is WNHNN and CDR2 SYGVQD (reference sequence). CDR3 region: CASGQGGYTGELFF. CDR3 DNA: TGCGCCAGCGGACAGGGAGGGTACACCGGGGAGCTGTTTTTT.

V usage is TRBV10-3 and J usage is TRBJ2-5; TRBD2 might be the D (6 bases). Germline assignment: CDR1 ENHRY and CDR2 SYGVKD. There are 14 residues in the CDR3. With 8 bases removed from V and 4 bases from J, the gap between germline ends came to 17 bases. The CDR3 region has the DNA TGTGCCATCTCGGAGGGCACAACCGCAGAGACCCAGTACTTC. Its translation is CAISEGTTAETQYF.

The chain combines TRBV4-1 with TRBJ2-5; D is unresolved. The V gene's germline CDR1 is MGHRA and CDR2 YSYEKL. Trimming took 4 bases from V and 5 from J, leaving 11 bases between them. The CDR3 consists of 13 residues. The DNA of the CDR3 is TGCGCCAGCAGCCGTACCGGTCTTGAGACCCAGTACTTC. As protein: CASSRTGLETQYF.

The chain has TRBV6-5 and TRBJ2-5, with 12 nucleotides matching TRBD2. Germline V gene data show CDR1 as MNHEY and CDR2 as SVGAGI. V lost 4 bases and J lost 0; bases outside the gene matches: 3. The CDR3 consists of 16 residues. This chain's CDR3 is CASSSWTSGNQETQYF. The CDR3 coding sequence is TGTGCCAGCAGTTCTTGGACTAGCGGGAACCAAGAGACCCAGTACTTC.

The chain employs TRBV4-1 and TRBJ1-5; D remains unclear. CDR3 size: 15 residues. Trimming removed 4 bases at V and 7 bases at J, with 17 bases between. Germline V lookup: CDR1 MGHRA, CDR2 YSYEKL. CDR3: CASSLVKPSGQPQHF. CDR3 coding DNA: TGCGCCAGCAGCCTTGTTAAACCCTCCGGGCAGCCCCAGCATTTT.

The chain employs TRBV7-9 and TRBJ2-3, with TRBD1 as a possible D gene (5 bases). The germline CDR1 and CDR2 sequences are SEHNR and FQNEAQ (reference sequence). Trimming took 3 bases from V and 13 from J, leaving 17 bases between them. This CDR3 comprises 13 residues. The CDR3 nucleotides are TGTGCCAGCAGCTTCGAGAGTGACAGATGGGAGTATTTT. It yields the protein CASSFESDRWEYF.

This chain uses TRBV19 with TRBJ2-7, with D possibly TRBD1 on 5 matching bases. This CDR3 contains 15 residues. Deletions cut 3 bases from V and 1 base from J, with 13 bases between. CDR1 is LNHDA, CDR2 SQIVND, per germline (reference sequence). The CDR3, as DNA: TGTGCCAGTAGTATCCCGACAGCCCCGTCCTACGAGCAGTACTTC. Translating it yields CASSIPTAPSYEQYF.

The chain carries TRBV2 and TRBJ2-7; the match to TRBD1 covers 9 bases. The V gene's germline CDR1 is SNHLY and CDR2 FYNNEI. This CDR3 spans 14 amino acids. V lost 6 bases to trimming and J lost 3 bases; unmatched junction nucleotides: 6. The chain's CDR3 is CASRTGTGSYEQYF. In DNA, the CDR3 is TGTGCCAGCAGGACAGGGACAGGGAGCTACGAGCAGTACTTC.

The chain employs TRBV2 and TRBJ2-7; 10 bases are a match to TRBD1. From germline, CDR1 is SNHLY and CDR2 FYNNEI. Losses at the gene ends were 7 bases for V and 6 bases for J; bases not matched to a gene: 9. This CDR3 spans 14 amino acids. In DNA, the CDR3 is TGTGCCAGCATCCGGGACAGGGGCTCGGGCGAGCAGTACTTC. Residues: CASIRDRGSGEQYF.

V and J are TRBV5-1 and TRBJ1-1; 11 bases are shared with TRBD1. The CDR3 runs to 15 residues. With 3 bases clipped from V and 1 base from J, the junction kept 2 bases outside the gene matches. Germline CDR1 SGHRS, CDR2 YFSETQ. The CDR3 loop reads CASSWTGGANTEAFF. As DNA, the CDR3 is TGCGCCAGCAGCTGGACAGGGGGCGCGAACACTGAAGCTTTCTTT.

The chain couples TRBV9 to TRBJ2-1; 9 nucleotides line up with TRBD2. This CDR3 region has 19 residues. Germline values: CDR1 SGDLS, CDR2 YYNGEE. The trim removed 1 base at V and 3 bases at J, leaving 14 bases unmatched. The CDR3 coding sequence is TGTGCCAGCAGCGTACACCGGGACAGATCTAGCGGGATCTACAATGAGCAGTTCTTC. Encoded protein: CASSVHRDRSSGIYNEQFF. Full variable domain (outside the CDR3, taken from reference TRBV9 and TRBJ2-1): DSGVTQTPKHLITATGQRVTLRCSPRSGDLSVYWYQQSLDQGLQFLIQYYNGEERAKGNILERFSAQQFPDLHSELNLSSLELGDSALYFCASSVHRDRSSGIYNEQFFGPGTRLTVL.

The rearrangement links TRBV20-1 to TRBJ2-1; D not certain. CDR1 is DFQATT and CDR2 is SNEGSKA in the germline V gene (reference sequence). This CDR3 is 11 amino acids long. V lost 5 bases to trimming and J lost 10 bases, with 12 bases between them. Written as DNA, the CDR3 is TGCAGTGCTCGCGGCGTCGGGGAGCAGTTCTTC. Its translation: CSARGVGEQFF.

The chain recombines TRBV29-1 with TRBJ1-1, with D possibly matching TRBD1 (5 bases). This CDR3 contains 15 residues. Trimming stripped 7 bases from V and 4 bases from J, with 22 bases between. Germline CDR1 reads SQVTM; CDR2 reads ANQGSEA. In DNA, the CDR3 is TGCAGCGGCCTGGAAATAGTTCGGGGGTCCACTGAAGCTTTCTTT. It codes for CSGLEIVRGSTEAFF.

V and J are TRBV9 and TRBJ1-2; D remains unclear. CDR3 length equals 14 residues. The ends were cut back, 5 bases at V and 2 bases at J, with 13 bases in the middle. Germline CDR1 SGDLS, CDR2 YYNGEE. In DNA, the CDR3 is TGTGCCAGCAGTACCATTGGAGGGAACTATGGCTACACCTTC. Amino acid sequence: CASSTIGGNYGYTF.

The chain combines TRBV6-1 with TRBJ2-7; D might be TRBD2 (5 bases). This CDR3 spans 12 amino acids. Germline V CDR1 and CDR2: MNHNS, SASEGT. V lost 8 bases to trimming and J lost 3 bases, with 11 bases between them. Here the CDR3 reads CASGPRGYEQYF. The CDR3, as DNA: TGTGCCAGCGGGCCCCGGGGCTACGAGCAGTACTTC.

This chain connects TRBV7-8 to TRBJ1-1; possibly TRBD1 for D (5 bases). Germline CDR1 is SGHVS and CDR2 is FQNEAQ. This CDR3 has 15 amino acids. Trimming took 3 bases from V and 3 from J, leaving 14 bases between them. The CDR3 bases are TGTGCCAGCAGCTTGGGGCCGGGCGCGGACACTGAAGCTTTCTTT. It is translated as CASSLGPGADTEAFF.

The chain employs TRBV11-3 and TRBJ2-2, with D possibly matching TRBD2 (6 bases). Germline V lookup: CDR1 SGHNT, CDR2 YENEEA. The CDR3 has 13 residues. Trimming shortened V by 2 bases and J by 8 bases, and 9 bases separated the two germline ends. The CDR3 nucleotides read TGTGCCAGCAGCTTAATCCGGGGGGGGGAGCTGTTTTTT. Protein product: CASSLIRGGELFF.

The V call is TRBV7-9, the J call TRBJ2-1; possibly TRBD2 for D (6 bases). From germline, CDR1 is SEHNR and CDR2 FQNEAQ (reference sequence). The CDR3 runs to 15 residues. V lost 5 bases, J lost 6 bases, and 17 bases lay in between. The CDR3 nucleotides read TGTGCCAGCAGCCCTACTAGCCCTGTGGGCAATGAGCAGTTCTTC. It yields the protein CASSPTSPVGNEQFF. The full variable domain, rest sourced from reference TRBV7-9 and TRBJ2-1, is DTGVSQNPRHKITKRGQNVTFRCDPISEHNRLYWYRQTLGQGPEFLTYFQNEAQLEKSRLLSDRFSAERPKGSFSTLEIQRTEQGDSAMYLCASSPTSPVGNEQFFGPGTRLTVL.

The V gene is TRBV11-2, the J gene TRBJ2-3; possible D gene TRBD2, 6 bases. The CDR3 loop spans 14 amino acids. The germline V gene has CDR1 SGHAT and CDR2 FQNNGV. V was trimmed by 1 base and J by 6 bases, leaving 11 bases between them. The chain's CDR3 is CASSLVLAGDTQYF. The CDR3 DNA reads TGTGCCAGCAGCTTAGTACTAGCTGGGGATACGCAGTATTTT. The entire variable domain, with the rest obtained from reference TRBV11-2 and TRBJ2-3, is as follows: EAGVAQSPRYKIIEKRQSVAFWCNPISGHATLYWYQQILGQGPKLLIQFQNNGVVDDSQLPKDRFSAERLKGVDSTLKIQPAKLEDSAVYLCASSLVLAGDTQYFGPGTRLTVL.

This chain joins TRBV30 and TRBJ1-1; perhaps TRBD1 as D (5 bases). Trimming shortened V by 4 bases and J by 1 base, and 10 bases separated the two germline ends. The germline CDR1 and CDR2 sequences are GTSNPN and SVGIG (reference sequence). The CDR3 length is 13 residues. The CDR3 DNA follows: TGTGCCTGGACTCAGCAGGGGAACACTGAAGCTTTCTTT. Translating gives CAWTQQGNTEAFF.

The rearrangement joins TRBV7-9 to TRBJ2-7; TRBD2 is a possible D gene (6 bases). Germline V gene lookup returns CDR1 SEHNR and CDR2 FQNEAQ (reference sequence). With 5 bases removed from V and 2 bases from J, the gap between germline ends came to 16 bases. The CDR3 has 15 residues. This CDR3 is CASSPGTGVTYEQYF. CDR3 DNA: TGTGCCAGCAGCCCCGGCACGGGGGTCACCTACGAGCAGTACTTC.